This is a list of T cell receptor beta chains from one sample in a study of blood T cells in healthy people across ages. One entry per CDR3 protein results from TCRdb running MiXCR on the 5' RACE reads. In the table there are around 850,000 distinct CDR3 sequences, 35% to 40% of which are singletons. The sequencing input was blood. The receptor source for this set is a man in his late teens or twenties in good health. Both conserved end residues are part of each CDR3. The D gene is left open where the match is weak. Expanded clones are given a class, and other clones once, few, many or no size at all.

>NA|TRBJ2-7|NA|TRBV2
CASREYGGERGEQYF
TGTGCCAGCAGAGAGTACGGGGGAGAACGGGGCGAGCAGTACTTC
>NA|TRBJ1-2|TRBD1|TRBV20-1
CSATRDSYGYTF
TGCAGTGCTACCCGGGACAGCTATGGCTACACCTTC
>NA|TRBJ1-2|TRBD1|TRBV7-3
CASSLNPGQGLGNYGYTF
TGTGCCAGCAGCTTAAACCCGGGACAGGGTCTGGGTAACTATGGCTACACCTTC
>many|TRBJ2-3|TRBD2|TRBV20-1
CSARASGGYTDTQYF
TGCAGTGCTAGAGCTAGCGGGGGATACACAGATACGCAGTATTTT
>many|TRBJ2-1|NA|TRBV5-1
CASTGGLGENEQFF
TGCGCCAGCACGGGTGGACTGGGGGAGAATGAGCAGTTCTTC
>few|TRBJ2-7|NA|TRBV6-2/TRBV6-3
CASSYSFETASYEQYF
TGTGCCAGCAGTTACTCGTTCGAGACAGCGTCCTACGAGCAGTACTTC
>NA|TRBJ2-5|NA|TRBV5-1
CASSVRFQETQYF
TGCGCCAGCAGCGTCAGGTTCCAAGAGACCCAGTACTTC
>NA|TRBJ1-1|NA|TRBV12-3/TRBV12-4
CASSFAALNTEAFF
TGTGCCAGCAGTTTCGCGGCTCTGAACACTGAAGCTTTCTTT
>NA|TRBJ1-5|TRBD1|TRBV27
CAGSRQGGYQPQHF
TGTGCCGGCAGCCGACAGGGGGGTTATCAGCCCCAGCATTTT
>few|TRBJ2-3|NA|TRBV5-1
CASSIPGTDTQYF
TGCGCCAGCAGCATACCGGGCACAGATACGCAGTATTTT
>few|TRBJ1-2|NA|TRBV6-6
CASSNAGTGKGDGYTF
TGTGCCAGCAGCAACGCTGGGACGGGAAAAGGTGATGGCTACACCTTC
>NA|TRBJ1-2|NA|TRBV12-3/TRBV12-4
CASSLGGLRTYGYTF
TGTGCCAGCAGTTTAGGAGGACTGAGGACCTATGGCTACACCTTC
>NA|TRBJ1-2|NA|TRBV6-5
CASSAASRYGYTF
TGTGCCAGCAGCGCGGCCAGCAGATATGGCTACACCTTC
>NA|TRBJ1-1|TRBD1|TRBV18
CASSPITGENTEAFF
TGTGCCAGCTCACCGATAACAGGGGAGAACACTGAAGCTTTCTTT
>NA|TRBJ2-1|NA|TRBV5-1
CASYQADTYNEQFF
TGCGCCAGCTATCAGGCGGACACATACAATGAGCAGTTCTTC
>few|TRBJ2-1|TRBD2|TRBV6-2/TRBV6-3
CASTPGTSVYNEQFF
TGTGCCAGCACCCCCGGGACTAGCGTTTACAATGAGCAGTTCTTC
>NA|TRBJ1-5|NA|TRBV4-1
CASSQGPERGQPQHF
TGCGCCAGCAGCCAAGGTCCAGAACGAGGTCAGCCCCAGCATTTT
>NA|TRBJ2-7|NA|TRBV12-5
CASGLAPGGCEQYF
TGTGCTAGTGGTTTGGCGCCGGGCGGCTGCGAGCAGTACTTC
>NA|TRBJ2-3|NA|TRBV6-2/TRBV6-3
CASRVDFLGGTDTQYF
TGTGCCAGCAGAGTCGACTTTCTGGGGGGCACAGATACGCAGTATTTT
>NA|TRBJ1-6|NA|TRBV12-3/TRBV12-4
CASSASHRTSSYNSPLHF
TGTGCCAGCAGTGCCTCTCACAGGACGAGCTCCTATAATTCACCCCTCCACTTT
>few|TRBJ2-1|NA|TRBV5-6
CASSPLLGRPYNEQFF
TGTGCCAGCAGCCCCTTGCTGGGCCGTCCCTACAATGAGCAGTTCTTC
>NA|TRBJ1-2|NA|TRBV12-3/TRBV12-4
CASSSGNLYGYTF
TGTGCCAGCAGTTCGGGAAACCTGTATGGCTACACCTTC
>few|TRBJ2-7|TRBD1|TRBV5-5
CASSLGPTGNYEQYF
TGTGCCAGCAGCTTGGGTCCGACAGGGAACTACGAGCAGTACTTC
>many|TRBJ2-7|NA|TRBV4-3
CASSQERIGLAYEQYF
TGCGCCAGCAGCCAAGAGAGGATAGGTCTAGCCTACGAGCAGTACTTC
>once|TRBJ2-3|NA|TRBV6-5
CASGTSTGTDTQYF
TGTGCCAGCGGGACCAGCACAGGCACAGATACGCAGTATTTT
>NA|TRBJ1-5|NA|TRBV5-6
CASSLAYLGQPQHF
TGTGCCAGCAGCTTGGCATATTTGGGTCAGCCCCAGCATTTT
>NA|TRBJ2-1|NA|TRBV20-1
CGARPYNEQFF
TGCGGTGCTAGGCCTTACAATGAGCAGTTCTTC
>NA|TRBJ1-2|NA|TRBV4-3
CASSQDQGVSPYGYTF
TGCGCCAGCAGCCAAGACCAGGGCGTATCGCCTTATGGCTACACCTTC
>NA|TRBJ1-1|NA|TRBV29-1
CSVSQTTMNTEAFF
TGCAGCGTTTCGCAGACTACCATGAACACTGAAGCTTTCTTT
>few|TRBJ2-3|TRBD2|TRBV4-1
CASSHGTSGGAGDTQYF
TGCGCCAGCAGCCACGGGACTAGCGGGGGGGCTGGAGATACGCAGTATTTT
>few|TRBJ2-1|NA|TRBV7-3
CASSLPTVYNEQFF
TGTGCCAGCAGCTTACCGACAGTTTACAATGAGCAGTTCTTC
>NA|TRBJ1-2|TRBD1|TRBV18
CASSPGTGGTYGYTF
TGTGCCAGCTCACCCGGGACAGGGGGTACCTATGGCTACACCTTC
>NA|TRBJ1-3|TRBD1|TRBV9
CASGTGGFERNTIYF
TGTGCCAGCGGGACAGGGGGCTTCGAACGAAACACCATATATTTT
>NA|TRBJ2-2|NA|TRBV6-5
CASREGGELFF
TGTGCCAGCAGAGAGGGAGGGGAGCTGTTTTTT
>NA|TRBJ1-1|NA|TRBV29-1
CSVDGSSVGDKDEAFF
TGCAGCGTTGACGGTAGCTCCGTAGGGGATAAGGATGAAGCTTTCTTT
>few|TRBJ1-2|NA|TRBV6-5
CASSYSRPGMGYGYTF
TGTGCCAGCAGTTACTCGAGGCCGGGGATGGGCTATGGCTACACCTTC
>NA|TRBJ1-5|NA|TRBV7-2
CASSVCSSAAGQPQHF
TGTGCCAGCAGCGTATGTTCCTCCGCCGCGGGTCAGCCCCAGCATTTT
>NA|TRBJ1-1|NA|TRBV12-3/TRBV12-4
CASSLTGRMNTEAFF
TGTGCCAGCAGTCTAACAGGGCGCATGAACACTGAAGCTTTCTTT
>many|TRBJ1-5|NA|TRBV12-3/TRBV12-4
CASRSSSQGNQPQHF
TGTGCCAGCCGCAGTTCATCCCAGGGGAATCAGCCCCAGCATTTT
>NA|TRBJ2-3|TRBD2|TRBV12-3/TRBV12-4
CASSAAGGATDTQYF
TGTGCCAGCAGTGCAGCGGGGGGGGCCACAGATACGCAGTATTTT
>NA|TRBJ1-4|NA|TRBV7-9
CASSLYGDGNEKLFF
TGTGCCAGCAGCTTATATGGAGACGGTAATGAAAAACTGTTTTTT
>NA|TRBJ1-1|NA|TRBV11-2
CAARRMANTEAFF
TGTGCCGCTAGAAGGATGGCGAACACTGAAGCTTTCTTT
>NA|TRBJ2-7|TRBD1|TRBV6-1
CASRAQQGSSYEQYF
TGTGCCAGCAGGGCACAACAGGGGAGCTCCTACGAGCAGTACTTC
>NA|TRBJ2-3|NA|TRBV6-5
CASSYSGIRGTDTQYF
TGTGCCAGCAGTTACTCGGGGATCCGTGGCACAGATACGCAGTATTTT
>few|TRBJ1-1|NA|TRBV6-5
CASSPAGGEAFF
TGTGCCAGCAGTCCTGCCGGAGGGGAAGCTTTCTTT
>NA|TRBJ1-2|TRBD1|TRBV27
CASSLSWTGAYGYTF
TGTGCCAGCAGTTTATCGTGGACAGGAGCCTATGGCTACACCTTC
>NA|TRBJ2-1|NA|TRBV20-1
CSASSPWTVSSYNKQFF
TGCAGTGCTAGCTCCCCTTGGACGGTGAGCTCCTACAATAAGCAGTTCTTC